Listed below are T cell receptor beta chains from one sample, sequenced in a study of beta chain features in type 1 diabetes. Method: immunoSEQ multiplex PCR; TCRdb's copy keeps in-frame clones and lacks some. This table has around 690,000 clones, around 11% appearing once. Input material: naive CD4+ T cells from blood. These receptor sequences come from a young man with type 1 diabetes. CDR3s include the opening cysteine and the closing phenylalanine or tryptophan. Fields, in order: D gene, clone size, V gene, J gene, CDR3 protein, CDR3 DNA. The D gene is left open where the match is weak. The size entry is marked missing in some rows and otherwise reads once, few, many or a size class.

d_call: TRBD2
clone_size: few
v_call: TRBV15
j_call: TRBJ2-7
cdr3_aa: CALFGGRYEQYF
cdr3_nt: TGTGCCCTCTTCGGGGGGAGGTACGAGCAGTACTTC

d_call: TRBD2
clone_size: NA
v_call: TRBV9
j_call: TRBJ2-2
cdr3_aa: CASSEGLAGKDTGELFF
cdr3_nt: TGTGCCAGCAGCGAGGGACTAGCGGGGAAGGACACCGGGGAGCTGTTTTTT

d_call: NA
clone_size: few
v_call: TRBV2
j_call: TRBJ2-1
cdr3_aa: CASNRAVNEQFF
cdr3_nt: TGTGCCAGCAACAGGGCAGTCAATGAGCAGTTCTTC

d_call: NA
clone_size: few
v_call: TRBV27
j_call: TRBJ2-5
cdr3_aa: CASSLQGRYQETQYF
cdr3_nt: TGTGCCAGCAGTTTACAGGGCCGTTATCAGGAGACCCAGTACTTC

d_call: NA
clone_size: few
v_call: TRBV23-1
j_call: TRBJ1-5
cdr3_aa: CASSQSFRGLNQPQHF
cdr3_nt: TGCGCCAGCAGTCAATCGTTCAGGGGCTTAAATCAGCCCCAGCATTTT

d_call: NA
clone_size: few
v_call: TRBV4-3
j_call: TRBJ1-5
cdr3_aa: CASSQDKQGSNQPQHF
cdr3_nt: TGCGCCAGCAGCCAAGACAAACAGGGTAGCAATCAGCCCCAGCATTTT

d_call: NA
clone_size: few
v_call: TRBV4-3
j_call: TRBJ2-3
cdr3_aa: CASSEQVAKNTDTQYF
cdr3_nt: TGCGCCAGCAGCGAGCAGGTTGCGAAGAACACAGATACGCAGTATTTT

d_call: NA
clone_size: few
v_call: TRBV30
j_call: TRBJ1-4
cdr3_aa: CAWSHPGATNEKLFF
cdr3_nt: TGTGCCTGGAGTCATCCCGGCGCAACTAATGAAAAACTGTTTTTT

d_call: TRBD1
clone_size: NA
v_call: TRBV19
j_call: TRBJ1-5
cdr3_aa: CASTTGEGSNQPQHF
cdr3_nt: TGTGCCAGCACAACAGGGGAGGGGAGCAATCAGCCCCAGCATTTT

d_call: NA
clone_size: few
v_call: TRBV29-1
j_call: TRBJ1-2
cdr3_aa: CSVRGLFRYGYTF
cdr3_nt: TGCAGCGTTCGGGGCCTCTTCCGGTATGGCTACACCTTC

d_call: NA
clone_size: NA
v_call: TRBV7-9
j_call: TRBJ1-5
cdr3_aa: CASSFSRDRRTISNQPQHF
cdr3_nt: TGTGCCAGCAGCTTCTCACGCGACAGGCGGACGATTAGCAATCAGCCCCAGCATTTT

d_call: NA
clone_size: few
v_call: TRBV11-3
j_call: TRBJ2-7
cdr3_aa: CASSLGSSYEQYF
cdr3_nt: TGTGCCAGCAGCTTGGGAAGCTCCTACGAGCAGTACTTC

d_call: NA
clone_size: NA
v_call: TRBV7-2
j_call: TRBJ2-7
cdr3_aa: CASSLESRRAYEQYF
cdr3_nt: TGTGCCAGCAGCTTAGAATCCCGGAGGGCCTACGAGCAGTACTTC

d_call: TRBD2
clone_size: few
v_call: TRBV6-1
j_call: TRBJ2-3
cdr3_aa: CASSDPARGVDTQYF
cdr3_nt: TGTGCCAGCAGTGACCCGGCCCGGGGGGTGGATACGCAGTATTTT

d_call: TRBD1
clone_size: NA
v_call: TRBV14
j_call: TRBJ2-1
cdr3_aa: CASSRPGTGFNEQFF
cdr3_nt: TGTGCCAGCAGCCGCCCCGGGACAGGGTTCAATGAGCAGTTCTTC

d_call: NA
clone_size: NA
v_call: TRBV9
j_call: TRBJ1-1
cdr3_aa: CASSSRGGSTEAFF
cdr3_nt: TGTGCCAGCAGCTCTCGGGGTGGGAGCACTGAAGCTTTCTTT

d_call: NA
clone_size: NA
v_call: TRBV2
j_call: TRBJ2-3
cdr3_aa: CASSESGWGRTDTQYF
cdr3_nt: TGTGCCAGCAGTGAATCCGGCTGGGGGAGGACAGATACGCAGTATTTT

d_call: NA
clone_size: NA
v_call: TRBV2
j_call: TRBJ2-3
cdr3_aa: CASSAAAGTDTQYF
cdr3_nt: TGTGCCAGCAGTGCGGCGGCGGGCACAGATACGCAGTATTTT

d_call: NA
clone_size: few
v_call: TRBV5-6
j_call: TRBJ2-1
cdr3_aa: CASSPEVSNEQFF
cdr3_nt: TGTGCCAGCAGCCCTGAGGTTTCGAATGAGCAGTTCTTC

d_call: NA
clone_size: NA
v_call: TRBV6-6
j_call: TRBJ2-4
cdr3_aa: CASSYVGGGEYF
cdr3_nt: TGTGCCAGCAGTTACGTGGGGGGAGGCGAGTACTTC

d_call: TRBD2
clone_size: NA
v_call: TRBV5-1
j_call: TRBJ2-3
cdr3_aa: CASSPGTSGGASSTDTQYF
cdr3_nt: TGCGCCAGCAGCCCCGGGACTAGCGGGGGGGCATCAAGCACAGATACGCAGTATTTT

d_call: NA
clone_size: few
v_call: TRBV7-2
j_call: TRBJ2-1
cdr3_aa: CASRSSYNEQFF
cdr3_nt: TGTGCCAGCAGAAGCTCCTACAATGAGCAGTTCTTC

d_call: TRBD2
clone_size: NA
v_call: TRBV9
j_call: TRBJ2-1
cdr3_aa: CASSPRTSGGSSYNEQFF
cdr3_nt: TGTGCCAGCAGCCCAAGGACTAGCGGGGGGTCTTCCTACAATGAGCAGTTCTTC

d_call: NA
clone_size: few
v_call: TRBV9
j_call: TRBJ2-5
cdr3_aa: CASSVGPTGSETQYF
cdr3_nt: TGTGCCAGCAGCGTAGGTCCCACGGGGAGTGAGACCCAGTACTTC